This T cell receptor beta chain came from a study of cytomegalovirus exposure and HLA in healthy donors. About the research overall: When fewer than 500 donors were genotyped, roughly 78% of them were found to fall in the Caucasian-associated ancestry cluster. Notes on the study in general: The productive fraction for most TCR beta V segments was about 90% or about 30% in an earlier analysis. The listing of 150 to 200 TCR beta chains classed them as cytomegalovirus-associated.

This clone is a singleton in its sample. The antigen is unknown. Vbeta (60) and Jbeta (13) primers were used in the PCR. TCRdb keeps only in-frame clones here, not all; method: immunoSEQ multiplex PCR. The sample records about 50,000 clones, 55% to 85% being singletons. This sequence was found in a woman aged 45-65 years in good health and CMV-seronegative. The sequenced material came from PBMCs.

The CDR3 nucleotides read TGTGCCAGCAGCTTCGGTGGGCAGGATCAGCCCCAGCATTTT. Translated: CASSFGGQDQPQHF. The chain recombines TRBV7-9 with TRBJ1-5; D gene ambiguous. CDR1 is SEHNR and CDR2 is FQNEAQ in the germline V gene (reference sequence). The CDR3 length is 14 residues. V lost 3 bases and J lost 5, with 11 bases in between.